These 14 T cell receptor beta chains originate from one sample sequenced in a study of cytomegalovirus exposure and HLA in healthy donors (dated by TCRdb to about 2017). Preparation of the library involved the immunoSEQ multiplex PCR assay. A mixture of 60 forward primers for TCR Vbeta segments and 13 reverse primers for TCR Jbeta segments was used in the multiplex PCR. This immuneACCESS table, as held by TCRdb, lists in-frame sequences with V and J called but not all clones. Of the missing ones, under half trace to an unresolved V gene in checked studies; the others have no known cause. This sample gives roughly 200,000 clones in total; approximately 85% of them show up just once. The ten largest clones represent approximately 2.1% of the sample. The sample was PBMCs. Source of these receptors: a woman in her 50s in good health and CMV-seronegative.

This chain joins TRBV28 and TRBJ1-4, with D maybe TRBD1 (5 bases). Looked up from germline, CDR1 is MDHEN and CDR2 is SYDVKM. The CDR3 is 14 residues long. Trimming shortened V by 6 bases and J by 10 bases, and 18 bases separated the two germline ends. The DNA for the CDR3 is TGTGCCAGCAGCCCCGCGGGGGTTAGAGGAAAACTGTTTTTT. It translates to CASSPAGVRGKLFF.

V usage is TRBV5-8 and J usage is TRBJ2-1; D gene unclear. Trimming removed 1 base at V and 1 base at J, with 21 bases between. The CDR3 totals 19 residues. The germline V gene encodes CDR1 SGHTS and CDR2 YDEGEE. The CDR3 DNA reads as TGTGCCAGCAGCTTGCGGATTGGTGCCCTAGACCCTTCCTACAATGAGCAGTTCTTC. Translation: CASSLRIGALDPSYNEQFF.

In DNA form, the CDR3 reads TGTGCCAGCAGTTCGGGAGGGCCCTACGAGCAGTACTTC. Translated, it gives CASSSGGPYEQYF. The rearrangement joins TRBV27 to TRBJ2-7; 8 bases map to TRBD2. V lost 4 bases, J lost 2 bases, and 1 base stayed unmatched. The CDR3 contains 13 residues. The V gene's germline CDR1 is MNHEY and CDR2 SMNVEV (reference sequence).

The V gene is TRBV19, the J gene TRBJ2-1, with D possibly being TRBD2 (5 bases). Germline V gene lookup returns CDR1 LNHDA and CDR2 SQIVND (reference sequence). The CDR3 totals 13 residues. The CDR3 sequence: CASGWNSYNEQFF. CDR3 nucleotides: TGTGCGTCGGGGTGGAACTCCTACAATGAGCAGTTCTTC.

The CDR3 spells CSVEPRTGPGTEAFF. CDR3 sequence (DNA): TGCAGCGTTGAGCCCCGGACAGGGCCGGGGACTGAAGCTTTCTTT. This chain joins TRBV29-1 and TRBJ1-1, with 8 positions matching TRBD1. V shed 3 bases, J shed 5 bases, and the junction held 11 bases outside the gene matches. Per germline, CDR1 SQVTM and CDR2 ANQGSEA. CDR3 length: 15 amino acids.

CDR3 sequence reads: CASSEKESMNTEAFF. The DNA for the CDR3 is TGTGCCAGCAGTGAAAAGGAGTCCATGAACACTGAAGCTTTCTTT. V gene TRBV2 combines with J gene TRBJ1-1; D unclear. The V and J ends lost 2 bases and 0 bases respectively, with 10 bases between them. The V gene's germline CDR1 is SNHLY and CDR2 FYNNEI. This CDR3 is built from 15 residues. The full variable domain, its missing parts supplied by reference TRBV2 and TRBJ1-1, is EPEVTQTPSHQVTQMGQEVILRCVPISNHLYFYWYRQILGQKVEFLVSFYNNEISEKSEIFDDQFSVERPDGSNFTLKIRSTKLEDSAMYFCASSEKESMNTEAFFGQGTRLTVV.

The genes are TRBV10-1 and TRBJ2-7; TRBD2 is a possible D gene (5 bases). The V gene's germline CDR1 is WNHNN and CDR2 SYGVQD (reference sequence). This CDR3 has 14 amino acids. The V gene lost 8 bases and the J gene lost 0 bases, with 14 bases spanning the gap. The CDR3 protein is CASSKGGLSYEQYF. As DNA, the CDR3 is TGCGCCAGCTCGAAGGGCGGGCTCTCCTACGAGCAGTACTTC.

CDR3 region: CASSQGGAGRTDTQYF. CDR3 sequence (DNA): TGTGCCAGCAGCCAAGGGGGGGCGGGACGCACAGATACGCAGTATTTT. V gene TRBV7-2 combines with J gene TRBJ2-3; tentative D call: TRBD2 (7 bases). The V gene's germline CDR1 is SGHTA and CDR2 FQGNSA. V gave up 5 bases and J gave up 1 base, with 16 bases separating them. The CDR3 contains 16 residues.

This clone was observed a handful of times. The chain uses TRBV6-6 and TRBJ1-5; 8 bases agree with TRBD1. The CDR3 contains 16 residues. With V trimmed by 4 bases and J by 1 base, 6 bases remained unmatched. Germline V gene lookup returns CDR1 MNHNY and CDR2 SVGAGI (reference sequence). The CDR3 DNA reads as TGTGCCAGCAGTTCGATCCGGGACAGGAGCAATCAGCCCCAGCATTTT. It translates to CASSSIRDRSNQPQHF.

The chain joins TRBV18 to TRBJ1-4, with 7 bases identical to TRBD1. This CDR3 comprises 12 residues. V was pared by 4 bases and J by 14 bases, with 7 bases of the junction left unmatched. Germline V lookup: CDR1 KGHSH, CDR2 LQKENI. CDR3 sequence reads: CASSLSRDSLFF. The CDR3 nucleotides read TGTGCCAGCTCACTCAGCCGGGACAGTCTGTTTTTT.

With regard to this clone: The junction and the germline gene differ at one end; a read error may be behind it. The chain employs TRBV7-9 and TRBJ1-1; 7 bases agree with TRBD1. Germline CDR1 is SEHNR and CDR2 is FQNEAQ (reference sequence). This CDR3 is 16 amino acids long. CDR3 amino acids: CSSSQTTGQENTEAFF. CDR3 coding DNA: TGTTCCAGCAGCCAAACTACCGGACAGGAGAACACTGAAGCTTTCTTT.

The V gene is TRBV19, the J gene TRBJ1-1, with TRBD1 matching 7 bases. Per the germline V gene, CDR1 is LNHDA and CDR2 is SQIVND (reference sequence). V was clipped by 3 bases and J by 2 bases; unmatched bases: 6. The length of the CDR3 is 15 residues. CDR3 DNA sequence: TGTGCCAGTAGTATTAGCCGGGACAGAAACACTGAAGCTTTCTTT. Residues: CASSISRDRNTEAFF.

This chain connects TRBV14 to TRBJ2-7; 7 nucleotides align to TRBD1. With 3 bases clipped from V and 3 bases from J, the junction kept 5 bases outside the gene matches. Looked up from germline, CDR1 is SGHDN and CDR2 is FVKESK. This CDR3 has 14 residues. CDR3: CASSQGDRNYEQYF. In DNA, the CDR3 is TGTGCCAGCAGCCAGGGGGACAGAAACTACGAGCAGTACTTC.

This clone was counted between two and nine times. This rearrangement joins TRBV28 to TRBJ1-5; the D gene is possibly TRBD1 (6 bases). The CDR3 totals 14 residues. V lost 3 bases, J lost 7 bases, and 13 bases lay in between. Germline CDR1 MDHEN, CDR2 SYDVKM. The CDR3, as DNA: TGTGCCAGCAGTTTGGTTACAGGGATCCAGCCCCAGCATTTT. This codes for CASSLVTGIQPQHF.